The clone carrying this T cell receptor (beta chain) was seen a handful of times. Its antigen is unknown. The data belong to a study of blood T cells in healthy people across ages. The CDR3 runs 15 residues. Per the germline V gene, CDR1 is SGHAT and CDR2 is FQNNGV. Sample-barcoded 5' priming and a J-beta primer mix drove a second PCR of roughly 7 to 11 cycles. TCRdb itself ran the 5' RACE reads through MiXCR, one entry per CDR3 protein. The repertoire holds some 1 million distinct CDR3 sequences, with 45% as singletons. Broader study findings: Unsorted PBMCs blocked a conclusive comparison of naive and antigen-experienced cells.

V is TRBV11-2 and J is TRBJ2-1; tentatively, D is TRBD1 (5 bases). With the DNA end fitting TRBJ2-7 better, the J assignment may be wrong. This TCR was recovered from a woman aged 55-69 years in good health. Sequenced: blood. The CDR3 is CASSSTFDRYNEQYF. Written as DNA, the CDR3 is TGTGCCAGCAGCTCGACCTTTGACAGATACAATGAGCAGTACTTC.